These 22 T cell receptor beta chains originate from one sample sequenced in a study of CD8+ T cells in alopecia areata. Extracted RNA was reverse transcribed into cDNA, the sequencing template. Profiling relied on immunoSEQ multiplex PCR, and the TCRdb table lists in-frame clones only, not all of them. Of approximately 210,000 clones listed, 60% are singletons. Treatment of the sample: oral pan-JAK inhibitor, 5-10 mg twice daily. The sample consisted of CD4+ T cells sorted from blood, taken at week 24, from a patient treated with tofacitinib. These receptors were obtained from a human donor with alopecia areata.

This clone was observed many times. The chain employs TRBV9 and TRBJ2-1; tentatively, D is TRBD1 (5 bases). The CDR3 is made up of 13 amino acids. Trimming left V 0 bases short and J 10 bases short, with 11 bases between. Per the germline V gene, CDR1 is SGDLS and CDR2 is YYNGEE. The CDR3 DNA follows: TGTGCCAGCAGCGTAGAGGGGATGCAGGAGCAGTTCTTC. Its protein product is CASSVEGMQEQFF.

The CDR3: CAWSADMEKQFF. The CDR3 nucleotides are TGTGCCTGGAGTGCCGACATGGAGAAGCAGTTCTTC. V and J are TRBV30 and TRBJ2-1; no reliable D call. V lost 1 base to trimming and J lost 11 bases, with 12 bases between them. The CDR3 is made up of 12 amino acids. Germline assignment: CDR1 GTSNPN and CDR2 SVGIG (reference sequence).

The chain links TRBV5-6 to TRBJ1-2, with 8 bases matching TRBD1. CDR3 length: 12 amino acids. V lost 4 bases, J lost 8 bases, and 4 bases stayed unmatched. CDR1 and CDR2 from the germline V gene are SGHDT and YYEEEE. The CDR3 spells CASSVGTGGYTF. CDR3 sequence (DNA): TGTGCCAGCAGCGTAGGGACAGGCGGCTACACCTTC.

The chain has TRBV30 and TRBJ2-2; D remains ambiguous. Between the trimmed V and J ends, which lost 4 bases and 4 bases, there was a span of 10 bases. Germline V gene sequence: CDR1 GTSNPN, CDR2 SVGIG (reference sequence). The CDR3 contains 13 residues. CDR3 DNA sequence: TGTGCCTGGAAATTCACAGTCACCGGGGAGCTGTTTTTT. It is translated as CAWKFTVTGELFF.

This chain uses TRBV9 with TRBJ2-3, with 8 bases lining up with TRBD2. The CDR3 runs to 15 residues. Per the germline V gene, CDR1 is SGDLS and CDR2 is YYNGEE. J gave up 3 bases and V 0 bases, and 3 bases lay outside the gene matches. CDR3 DNA: TGTGCCAGCAGCGTAGAGGGCGGGGGGACAGATACGCAGTATTTT. Its translation is CASSVEGGGTDTQYF.

The chain uses TRBV2 and TRBJ1-5, with 10 bases lining up with TRBD1. The ends lost 9 bases at V and 0 bases at J; junction bases unmatched: 8. Germline assignment: CDR1 SNHLY and CDR2 FYNNEI. This CDR3 has 16 amino acids. The CDR3 here is CASSRDRGVSNQPQHF. The CDR3 nucleotides read TGTGCCAGTAGTCGGGACAGGGGTGTTAGCAATCAGCCCCAGCATTTT. The variable domain in full, with the rest retrieved from reference TRBV2 and TRBJ1-5, is EPEVTQTPSHQVTQMGQEVILRCVPISNHLYFYWYRQILGQKVEFLVSFYNNEISEKSEIFDDQFSVERPDGSNFTLKIRSTKLEDSAMYFCASSRDRGVSNQPQHFGDGTRLSIL.

The chain couples TRBV30 to TRBJ1-5, with D tentatively TRBD1 (6 bases). The length of the CDR3 is 13 residues. Germline V lookup: CDR1 GTSNPN, CDR2 SVGIG (reference sequence). With 5 bases removed from V and 6 bases from J, the gap between germline ends came to 14 bases. The CDR3 sequence: CAWDTGRGQPQHF. CDR3 nucleotides: TGTGCCTGGGATACAGGGCGAGGTCAGCCCCAGCATTTT.

V usage is TRBV25-1 and J usage is TRBJ1-4, with D uncertain. The CDR3 covers 14 residues. CDR1 is MGHDK and CDR2 is SYGVNS in the germline V gene. Trimming left V 6 bases short and J 2 bases short, with 10 bases between. The CDR3 protein is CASRETVTNEKLFF. DNA for the CDR3: TGTGCCAGCAGGGAAACAGTGACTAATGAAAAACTGTTTTTT.

V gene TRBV2 combines with J gene TRBJ2-7, with D maybe TRBD2 (6 bases). Germline V gene data show CDR1 as SNHLY and CDR2 as FYNNEI. Trimming removed 2 bases from V and 7 bases from J, with 15 bases in between. The length of the CDR3 is 14 residues. CDR3 sequence reads: CASSELARGWEQYF. The CDR3 DNA reads as TGTGCCAGCAGTGAACTAGCGAGGGGTTGGGAGCAGTACTTC.

This clone was observed once. This chain joins TRBV27 and TRBJ2-3, with 10 positions matching TRBD2. This CDR3 is built from 17 residues. V lost 1 base, J lost 0 bases, and 4 bases stayed unmatched. Germline V gene sequence: CDR1 MNHEY, CDR2 SMNVEV (reference sequence). The CDR3 DNA reads as TGTGCCAGCAGTTTATTAGGGACTAGCGTAAGCACAGATACGCAGTATTTT. As protein: CASSLLGTSVSTDTQYF.

This sequence joins TRBV29-1 and TRBJ2-5; 7 nucleotides match TRBD1. Germline V gene sequence: CDR1 SQVTM, CDR2 ANQGSEA. This CDR3 comprises 14 residues. V dropped 6 bases and J dropped 3; count of bases not matched to a gene: 10. This chain's CDR3 is CSVARGTEKETQYF. CDR3 bases: TGCAGCGTCGCCAGGGGGACGGAGAAAGAGACCCAGTACTTC.

This clone has at least ten counts. This sequence joins TRBV14 and TRBJ2-5; D gene uncertain. Germline V lookup: CDR1 SGHDN, CDR2 FVKESK. The V end lost 0 bases, the J end lost 7 bases, and 15 bases lay between the germline ends. This CDR3 region has 15 residues. The CDR3 DNA follows: TGTGCCAGCAGCCAAGATCCCGCCGGCAGGACGACCCAGTACTTC. Amino acids: CASSQDPAGRTTQYF.

This clone has at least ten counts. The rearrangement uses TRBV10-2 and TRBJ2-1; D uncertain. This CDR3 is 11 amino acids long. The V end was cut by 4 bases, the J end by 12 bases, with 10 bases between. Germline CDR1 WSHSY, CDR2 SAAADI. The CDR3 sequence: CASSAKDLQFF. DNA of the CDR3: TGCGCCAGCAGTGCGAAGGATTTGCAGTTCTTC.

The chain combines TRBV4-3 with TRBJ1-1; D is unresolved. Trimming left V 4 bases short and J 8 bases short, with 23 bases between. This CDR3 comprises 16 residues. Germline V gives CDR1 LGHNA, CDR2 YSLEER. CDR3 sequence: CASSPTVGKGGSEAFF. CDR3 nucleotides: TGCGCCAGCAGCCCCACGGTTGGAAAGGGTGGGTCCGAAGCTTTCTTT.

This clone was found once. The V gene is TRBV6-5, the J gene TRBJ1-6; D gene uncertain. CDR1 is MNHEY, CDR2 SVGAGI, per germline. V was pared by 0 bases and J by 5 bases, with 2 bases between. The CDR3 covers 13 residues. The CDR3 protein is CASSYSDNSPLHF. CDR3 bases: TGTGCCAGCAGTTACTCAGATAATTCACCCCTCCACTTT.

This chain connects TRBV19 to TRBJ2-1; maybe TRBD2 (5 bases). CDR1 and CDR2 from the germline V gene are LNHDA and SQIVND (reference sequence). V was trimmed by 0 bases and J by 12 bases, leaving 9 bases between them. The CDR3 totals 12 residues. CDR3 coding DNA: TGTGCCAGTAGTATAGATTCGGGATTGCAGTTCTTC. It codes for CASSIDSGLQFF.

The chain couples TRBV25-1 to TRBJ1-2; D is ambiguous. V was pared by 2 bases and J by 6 bases, with 10 bases between. This CDR3 has 13 amino acids. The V gene's germline CDR1 is MGHDK and CDR2 SYGVNS. DNA for the CDR3: TGTGCCAGCAGTGAAATTGATTGGGATGGCTACACCTTC. Translated: CASSEIDWDGYTF.

The rearrangement joins TRBV29-1 to TRBJ2-2; 9 nucleotides line up with TRBD1. The CDR3 spans 13 residues. V gave up 7 bases and J gave up 4 bases; unmatched junction bases: 4. Per the germline V gene, CDR1 is SQVTM and CDR2 is ANQGSEA. The CDR3 loop is CSATGQGTGELFF. Here the CDR3 DNA reads TGCAGCGCCACGGGACAGGGCACCGGGGAGCTGTTTTTT.

This chain links TRBV30 with TRBJ1-1, with 7 bases aligning to TRBD1. After removal of 2 bases from V and 7 bases from J, the junction contained 13 bases not matched to a gene. Germline-derived CDR1 and CDR2 are GTSNPN and SVGIG (reference sequence). This CDR3 has 15 amino acids. CDR3 loop: CAWSPPDRVVREAFF. As DNA, the CDR3 is TGTGCCTGGAGTCCTCCCGACAGGGTAGTGCGTGAAGCTTTCTTT.

The V and J genes are TRBV25-1 and TRBJ2-1; maybe TRBD1 (5 bases). Trimming took off 1 base at V and 4 bases at J, with 17 bases between the two ends. The CDR3 has 17 residues. CDR1 and CDR2 (germline): MGHDK, SYGVNS. CDR3 sequence: CASSELKIFGAYNEQFF. CDR3 DNA: TGTGCCAGCAGTGAATTAAAAATTTTTGGGGCGTACAATGAGCAGTTCTTC. Combining the CDR3 with reference TRBV25-1 and TRBJ2-1 gives the whole variable domain EADIYQTPRYLVIGTGKKITLECSQTMGHDKMYWYQQDPGMELHLIHYSYGVNSTEKGDLSSESTVSRIRTEHFPLTLESARPSHTSQYLCASSELKIFGAYNEQFFGPGTRLTVL.

The rearrangement joins TRBV7-2 to TRBJ2-7, with D tentatively TRBD1 (5 bases). Germline CDR1 reads SGHTA; CDR2 reads FQGNSA. V dropped 1 base and J dropped 2 bases, with 9 bases sitting between them. CDR3 length: 14 amino acids. The CDR3 DNA is TGTGCCAGCAGCTTAGTTACAGGAGCCTACGAGCAGTACTTC. It encodes CASSLVTGAYEQYF.

This clone was picked up a small number of times. The V call is TRBV23-1, the J call TRBJ2-3; 8 bases map to TRBD2. TRBV23-1 is placed among ORFs of uncertain function. The CDR3 has 15 amino acids. Trimming removed 4 bases from V and 5 bases from J; junction bases left unmatched: 8. The CDR3 region has the DNA TGCGCCAGCAGTCTCAGGACTAGCAGAGAAGATACGCAGTATTTT. Translated: CASSLRTSREDTQYF.